This TCR beta chain was observed in a study of blood T cell repertoires in COVID-19. About the research overall: Samples of COVID-19 (acute and convalescent) were obtained from the United States, Italy and Spain.

Data came from immunoSEQ multiplex PCR; TCRdb stores just in-frame clones and leaves some out. The sample includes approximately 250,000 clones, more than 65% of them seen just once. CDR3 length equals 13 residues. Germline lookup yields CDR1 MNHEY and CDR2 SVGEGT. The J segment lost 1 base and the V segment lost 5 bases, leaving 1 base of the junction unmatched. Sequenced input: peripheral blood. The source of this sequence is a man between 40 and 49 years old who had recovered from COVID-19. This rearrangement joins TRBV6-2 or TRBV6-3 to TRBJ1-2; the match to TRBD1 covers 7 bases. The CDR3: CASSDRDNYGYTF. CDR3 coding DNA: TGTGCCAGCAGTGACAGGGATAACTATGGCTACACCTTC.